The 29 T cell receptor beta chains below come from one sample, sequenced in a study of blood T cell repertoires in COVID-19. Only in-frame clones appear in the TCRdb table, and some are missing; sequencing was by immunoSEQ multiplex PCR. The top ten hold roughly 14% of the sample, which has around 260,000 clones, 85% to 90% seen once. The sample taken for sequencing was peripheral blood. The receptors stem from a human donor in a cohort sampled during active COVID-19.

The chain recombines TRBV12-3 or TRBV12-4 with TRBJ2-3; D call uncertain. This CDR3 contains 12 residues. V lost 3 bases and J 4 bases, leaving 5 bases between the germline ends. CDR3 nucleotide sequence: TGTGCCAGCAGTTTCCGGGCAGATACGCAGTATTTT. It encodes CASSFRADTQYF.

The V gene is TRBV5-8, the J gene TRBJ1-3, with 7 bases aligning to TRBD1. The CDR3 has 16 amino acids. With V trimmed by 9 bases and J by 2 bases, 14 bases remained unmatched. Germline V lookup: CDR1 SGHTS, CDR2 YDEGEE. CDR3: CATPRGNRGAGNTIYF. The CDR3 DNA sequence: TGTGCCACTCCACGAGGAAACAGGGGAGCTGGAAACACCATATATTTT. Supplemented by reference TRBV5-8 and TRBJ1-3, the full variable domain reads EAGVTQSPTHLIKTRGQQATLRCSPISGHTSVYWYQQALGLGLQFLLWYDEGEERNRGNFPPRFSGRQFPNYSSELNVNALELEDSALYLCATPRGNRGAGNTIYFGEGSWLTVV.

This rearrangement joins TRBV6-6 to TRBJ1-1, with D perhaps matching TRBD1 (6 bases). Trimming shortened V by 0 bases and J by 7 bases, and 9 bases separated the two germline ends. This CDR3 contains 13 residues. Germline lookup yields CDR1 MNHNY and CDR2 SVGAGI (reference sequence). CDR3 nucleotides: TGTGCCAGCAGTTACTCGAGGGACAATGAAGCTTTCTTT. It yields the protein CASSYSRDNEAFF.

This chain connects TRBV5-1 to TRBJ1-1, with a possible D match to TRBD1 (5 bases). The V and J ends lost 0 bases and 8 bases respectively, with 17 bases between them. The germline CDR1 and CDR2 sequences are SGHRS and YFSETQ. The CDR3 extends over 15 amino acids. The CDR3 here is CASSLETAFPGEAFF. For the CDR3, the DNA is TGCGCCAGCAGCTTGGAGACAGCGTTCCCCGGAGAAGCTTTCTTT.

The rearrangement uses TRBV18 and TRBJ1-5, with D possibly matching TRBD1 (6 bases). This CDR3 comprises 14 residues. Trimming left V 2 bases short and J 5 bases short, with 10 bases between. CDR1 and CDR2 (germline): KGHSH, LQKENI. CDR3 sequence (DNA): TGTGCCAGCTCACCAACAGGGAGCCATCAGCCCCAGCATTTT. Translating it yields CASSPTGSHQPQHF.

V is TRBV12-3 or TRBV12-4 and J is TRBJ1-1; D call uncertain. This CDR3 spans 13 amino acids. V lost 3 bases, J lost 4 bases, and 9 bases lay in between. CDR3 amino acids: CASSFGSRTEAFF. The CDR3 nucleotides are TGTGCCAGCAGTTTTGGCAGTCGCACTGAAGCTTTCTTT.

The rearrangement links TRBV28 to TRBJ1-1, with D unresolved. Germline V CDR1 and CDR2: MDHEN, SYDVKM. V lost 5 bases and J lost 3, with 7 bases in between. The CDR3 contains 12 residues. The CDR3: CASSLTHTEAFF. The CDR3 DNA reads as TGTGCCAGCAGTCTCACTCACACTGAAGCTTTCTTT.

DNA for the CDR3: TGTGCCACCTCTCTGGGCCGGTTTGATGGCTACACCTTC. Amino acids: CATSLGRFDGYTF. The V call is TRBV6-6, the J call TRBJ1-2; D unclear. Germline-derived CDR1 and CDR2 are MNHNY and SVGAGI (reference sequence). The CDR3 runs to 13 residues. Trimming cost V 10 bases and J 6 bases, with 18 bases left between them.

The chain is built from TRBV5-6 and TRBJ1-2; D not resolved. V shed 1 base and J shed 7 bases, with 11 bases lying between them. Germline values: CDR1 SGHDT, CDR2 YYEEEE. The CDR3 runs 13 residues. The CDR3 coding sequence is TGTGCCAGCAGCTTGTCGGTTCCGCGTGGCTACACCTTC. Translating it yields CASSLSVPRGYTF.

The rearrangement joins TRBV30 to TRBJ2-5; TRBD2 agrees at 8 bases. Germline values: CDR1 GTSNPN, CDR2 SVGIG (reference sequence). The J segment lost 3 bases and the V segment lost 0 bases, leaving 0 bases of the junction unmatched. The CDR3 spans 13 residues. The DNA of the CDR3 is TGTGCCTGGAGTGTACTAGCGGAAGAGACCCAGTACTTC. Translating it yields CAWSVLAEETQYF.

The chain links TRBV27 to TRBJ2-5; 9 bases line up with TRBD2. Germline lookup yields CDR1 MNHEY and CDR2 SMNVEV (reference sequence). The CDR3 contains 16 residues. The V segment lost 4 bases and the J segment 7 bases; nucleotides outside the gene matches: 13. CDR3 amino acids: CASSSPSGREGRTQYF. The DNA of the CDR3 is TGTGCCAGCAGTTCCCCCTCCGGGCGGGAGGGAAGGACCCAGTACTTC.

The chain combines TRBV19 with TRBJ2-7; TRBD2 might be the D (6 bases). Trimming took 7 bases from V and 5 from J, leaving 21 bases between them. From germline, CDR1 is LNHDA and CDR2 SQIVND (reference sequence). The CDR3 totals 15 residues. CDR3 amino acids: CASKVTGTGGDEQYF. In DNA form, the CDR3 reads TGTGCCAGTAAGGTGACGGGGACTGGTGGGGACGAGCAGTACTTC.

The chain uses TRBV24-1 and TRBJ1-3; 10 bases fit TRBD1. The CDR3 has 16 amino acids. CDR1 is KGHDR and CDR2 is SFDVKD in the germline V gene. V lost 3 bases and J lost 4; bases outside the gene matches: 5. The CDR3 coding sequence is TGTGCCACCAGTGATGGGGTGACAGGGGGCGGAAACACCATATATTTT. Its protein is CATSDGVTGGGNTIYF.

J is TRBJ2-5 and V is TRBV18; weak D call: TRBD1 (6 bases). The CDR3 is 16 amino acids. Germline V gene sequence: CDR1 KGHSH, CDR2 LQKENI. The V and J ends lost 0 bases and 1 base respectively, with 12 bases between them. Written as DNA, the CDR3 is TGTGCCAGCTCACCACCCCAAGGGACAACCCAAGAGACCCAGTACTTC. Its translation is CASSPPQGTTQETQYF.

The chain uses TRBV5-1 and TRBJ2-5; possibly TRBD2 for D (6 bases). The V and J ends lost 0 bases and 4 bases respectively, with 13 bases between them. This CDR3 has 15 residues. The germline CDR1 and CDR2 sequences are SGHRS and YFSETQ. The CDR3: CASSLAGGAGETQYF. In DNA form, the CDR3 reads TGCGCCAGCAGCTTGGCTGGCGGGGCAGGAGAGACCCAGTACTTC. The whole variable domain, remainder taken from reference TRBV5-1 and TRBJ2-5, is KAGVTQTPRYLIKTRGQQVTLSCSPISGHRSVSWYQQTPGQGLQFLFEYFSETQRNKGNFPGRFSGRQFSNSRSEMNVSTLELGDSALYLCASSLAGGAGETQYFGPGTRLLVL.

The gene calls are TRBV5-4 and TRBJ2-1, with D maybe TRBD2 (5 bases). The ends were cut back, 0 bases at V and 15 bases at J, with 13 bases in the middle. The length of the CDR3 is 12 residues. Germline assignment: CDR1 SGHNT and CDR2 YYREEE (reference sequence). In DNA, the CDR3 is TGTGCCAGCAGCTTGGAGCCCGGGATGGGGTTCTTC. It translates to CASSLEPGMGFF.

The chain carries TRBV11-2 and TRBJ1-6, with 7 bases fitting TRBD1. The CDR3 sequence is 15 residues long. J was trimmed by 6 bases and V by 3 bases; bases with no gene match: 5. Germline loops: CDR1 SGHAT, CDR2 FQNNGV. The CDR3 loop reads CASSFRDSSNSPLHF. CDR3 DNA: TGTGCCAGCAGCTTCCGGGACAGCTCTAATTCACCCCTCCACTTT. Combining the CDR3 with reference TRBV11-2 and TRBJ1-6 gives the whole variable domain EAGVAQSPRYKIIEKRQSVAFWCNPISGHATLYWYQQILGQGPKLLIQFQNNGVVDDSQLPKDRFSAERLKGVDSTLKIQPAKLEDSAVYLCASSFRDSSNSPLHFGNGTRLTVT.

This clone was recorded once. J is TRBJ2-3 and V is TRBV5-8; TRBD2 is a possible D gene (6 bases). Trimming shortened V by 5 bases and J by 10 bases, and 11 bases separated the two germline ends. Looked up from germline, CDR1 is SGHTS and CDR2 is YDEGEE. The CDR3 sequence is 11 residues long. CDR3 region: CASRYSGAQYF. The CDR3, as DNA: TGTGCCAGCAGGTATTCGGGGGCGCAGTATTTT.

The chain has TRBV19 and TRBJ1-4; D gene unclear. Per germline, CDR1 LNHDA and CDR2 SQIVND (reference sequence). CDR3 length equals 13 residues. Trimming stripped 2 bases from V and 5 bases from J, with 6 bases between. The CDR3 reads CASSISPNEKLFF. The CDR3 coding sequence is TGTGCCAGTAGTATAAGCCCCAATGAAAAACTGTTTTTT.

Notes on this clone: This specimen includes other DNA sequences encoding the same CDR3. The chain recombines TRBV3-1 (or the pseudogene TRBV3-2) with TRBJ2-1; tentatively, D is TRBD2 (5 bases). CDR3 length equals 12 residues. V was pared by 4 bases and J by 7 bases, with 8 bases between. Germline CDR1 LGHDT, CDR2 YNNKEL (reference sequence). CDR3 amino acids: CASSRADNEQFF. CDR3 sequence (DNA): TGTGCCAGCAGCCGAGCGGATAATGAGCAGTTCTTC.

The chain couples TRBV28 to TRBJ2-2; 15 bases line up with TRBD2. The CDR3 loop spans 17 amino acids. Germline values: CDR1 MDHEN, CDR2 SYDVKM. Unmatched junction bases numbered 4, after V lost 3 bases and J lost 5 bases. The CDR3 reads CASSFGLAGGGTGELFF. In DNA, the CDR3 is TGTGCCAGCAGTTTCGGACTAGCGGGAGGGGGTACCGGGGAGCTGTTTTTT.

This chain links TRBV5-1 with TRBJ2-2, with TRBD1 matching over 11 bases. CDR3 length: 15 amino acids. Germline CDR1 is SGHRS and CDR2 is YFSETQ. V shed 0 bases, J shed 6 bases, and the junction held 1 base outside the gene matches. CDR3 region: CASSLVGQGAGELFF. The CDR3 region has the DNA TGCGCCAGCAGCTTGGTGGGACAGGGGGCCGGGGAGCTGTTTTTT.

The V gene is TRBV4-3, the J gene TRBJ2-1; 7 bases match TRBD2. Germline lookup yields CDR1 LGHNA and CDR2 YSLEER. V shed 1 base, J shed 8 bases, and the junction held 11 bases outside the gene matches. CDR3 length equals 16 residues. CDR3 nucleotides: TGCGCCAGCAGCCAAGGTGGAGGGAGGGCCTTGTATGAGCAGTTCTTC. The encoded protein is CASSQGGGRALYEQFF.

The chain couples TRBV2 to TRBJ2-2, with TRBD2 matching 7 bases. The germline gives CDR1 SNHLY, CDR2 FYNNEI. This CDR3 is 15 amino acids long. V was pared by 9 bases and J by 2 bases, with 9 bases of the junction left unmatched. CDR3 sequence (DNA): TGTGCCAGTAAACTAGCGCAGGGAAACACCGGGGAGCTGTTTTTT. Residues: CASKLAQGNTGELFF.

The chain carries TRBV5-6 and TRBJ2-2; D is perhaps TRBD2 (6 bases). In germline, CDR1 is SGHDT, CDR2 YYEEEE. V gave up 5 bases and J gave up 7 bases, with 21 bases separating them. The CDR3 spans 16 residues. The CDR3 is CASSLWGLRGSGELFF. CDR3 sequence (DNA): TGTGCCAGCAGTTTATGGGGACTCCGAGGGAGCGGGGAGCTGTTTTTT.

This clone was observed a few times. V gene TRBV3-1 (or the pseudogene TRBV3-2) combines with J gene TRBJ1-5; a weak D match, TRBD1 (6 bases). Between the trimmed V and J ends, which lost 8 bases and 0 bases, there was a span of 20 bases. This CDR3 has 17 residues. Germline CDR1 LGHDT, CDR2 YNNKEL (reference sequence). The CDR3 loop reads CASFSELQGHSNQPQHF. For the CDR3, the DNA is TGTGCCAGCTTCTCAGAGTTACAGGGACATAGCAATCAGCCCCAGCATTTT.

The chain recombines TRBV5-6 with TRBJ2-7; 7 bases match TRBD1. This CDR3 contains 14 residues. V shed 3 bases, J shed 4 bases, and the junction held 7 bases outside the gene matches. Germline V gives CDR1 SGHDT, CDR2 YYEEEE. CDR3 loop: CASSSGSTGYEQYF. In DNA, the CDR3 is TGTGCCAGCAGCTCTGGTTCGACAGGGTACGAGCAGTACTTC. Full variable domain (missing parts from reference TRBV5-6 and TRBJ2-7): DAGVTQSPTHLIKTRGQQVTLRCSPKSGHDTVSWYQQALGQGPQFIFQYYEEEERQRGNFPDRFSGHQFPNYSSELNVNALLLGDSALYLCASSSGSTGYEQYFGPGTRLTVT.

This clone was seen a few times. The chain carries TRBV3-1 (or the pseudogene TRBV3-2) and TRBJ2-5, with 7 bases aligning to TRBD2. This CDR3 has 13 amino acids. V shed 11 bases and J 5 bases; nucleotides not matched to a gene: 11. Germline V CDR1 and CDR2: LGHDT, YNNKEL (reference sequence). The CDR3 spells CASLTRGGETQYF. Written as DNA, the CDR3 is TGTGCCTCCCTGACGAGGGGAGGGGAGACCCAGTACTTC.

This chain connects TRBV6-5 to TRBJ1-5, with 7 bases identical to TRBD1. The CDR3 is 15 amino acids. CDR1 is MNHEY and CDR2 is SVGAGI in the germline V gene. J was trimmed by 3 bases and V by 0 bases; bases with no gene match: 2. The CDR3 DNA reads TGTGCCAGCAGTTACTCCGACAGGGACAATCAGCCCCAGCATTTT. Translated: CASSYSDRDNQPQHF.